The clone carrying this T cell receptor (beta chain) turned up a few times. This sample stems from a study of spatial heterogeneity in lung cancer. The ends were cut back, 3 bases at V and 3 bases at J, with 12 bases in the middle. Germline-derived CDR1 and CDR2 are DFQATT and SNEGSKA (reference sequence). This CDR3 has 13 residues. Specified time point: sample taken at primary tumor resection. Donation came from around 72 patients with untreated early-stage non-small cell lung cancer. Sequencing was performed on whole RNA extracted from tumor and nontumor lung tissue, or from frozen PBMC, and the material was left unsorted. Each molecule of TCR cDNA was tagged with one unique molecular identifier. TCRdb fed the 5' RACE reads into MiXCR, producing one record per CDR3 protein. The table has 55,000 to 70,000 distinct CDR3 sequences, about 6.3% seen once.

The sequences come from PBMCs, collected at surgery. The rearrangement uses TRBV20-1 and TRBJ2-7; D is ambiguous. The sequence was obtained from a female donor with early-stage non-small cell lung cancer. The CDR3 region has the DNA TGCAGTGCTAGGGGTAGGGTGTTCTACGAGCAGTACGTC. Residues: CSARGRVFYEQYV.